The source of this TCR beta chain is a study of shared clonotypes between healthy human individuals. Study background: Those who served as donors were a couple of women and three men between the ages of 18 and 49.

Study observations and caveats: Represented genetic and exposure-history diversity was restricted by having few donors.

V shed 0 bases and J 1 base; nucleotides not matched to a gene: 3. This CDR3 contains 15 residues. CDR1 SGHKS and CDR2 YYEKEE come from the germline V gene (reference sequence). On this clone: The antigen remains unidentified.

The method was immunoSEQ multiplex PCR; TCRdb's version includes in-frame clones alone and lacks a portion of them. The table has roughly 2.4 million clones, almost 96% seen once; the top ten hold 0.1% to 0.15%. Subsets obtained from CD4+ cells comprised CD45RA+ naive and CD45RA-negative memory cells. The source is a man between 18 and 35 years old in good health. Material for sequencing was naive CD4+ T cells sorted from blood. The subset: CD45RA+ positively selected. The chain couples TRBV5-5 to TRBJ1-1, with TRBD1 matching 7 bases. This chain's CDR3 is CASSLAGQANTEAFF. The CDR3, as DNA: TGTGCCAGCAGCTTGGCTGGACAGGCGAACACTGAAGCTTTCTTT.